The sequence of this T cell receptor (beta chain) was determined in a study of early T cells in non-severe SARS-CoV-2 infection. The overall study: The sequenced material was bulk RNA from unsorted whole blood, and its chains were unpaired. Points from the study as a whole: VDJdb-based matching was biased toward anti-spike CD8 responses and missed private and CD4 specificities.

This clonotype has ten or more counts. The antigen remains unidentified. Individual cDNA molecules received unique molecular identifiers during library preparation. One entry per CDR3 protein, called by TCRdb with MiXCR from the 5' RACE reads. Of about 83,000 distinct CDR3 sequences in the sample, about 12% were seen once. What was sequenced was whole blood. This clonotype was sampled from an adult who was a healthcare worker with PCR-confirmed SARS-CoV-2 infection or an uninfected control (not recorded which).

The DNA for the CDR3 is TGCGCCAGCAGCCAAGATGTGTCTCCTACGCAGTATTTT. It codes for CASSQDVSPTQYF. V is TRBV4-1 and J is TRBJ2-3, with D uncertain. The V end lost 0 bases, the J end lost 8 bases, and 9 bases lay between the germline ends. The germline V gene has CDR1 MGHRA and CDR2 YSYEKL. CDR3 length: 13 amino acids.